One and the same sample provided the 30 T cell receptor beta chains below, sequenced in a study of cytomegalovirus exposure and HLA in healthy donors. PCR amplification relied on 60 Vbeta primers (plus 13 Jbeta primers). Generated by immunoSEQ multiplex PCR, the TCRdb table keeps only in-frame clones and is missing some. This sample has 150,000 to 200,000 clones, with roughly 76% found just once. The sample consisted of PBMCs. The receptor set was obtained from a woman between 50 and 59 years old in good health and CMV-seronegative.

This sequence joins TRBV2 and TRBJ2-7, with TRBD1 matching over 7 bases. V lost 9 bases and J lost 2; bases outside the gene matches: 7. The germline CDR1 and CDR2 sequences are SNHLY and FYNNEI. The length of the CDR3 is 13 residues. The CDR3 nucleotides are TGTGCCAGTACCGCCGGGACAGCCTACGAGCAGTACTTC. It yields the protein CASTAGTAYEQYF.

V and J are TRBV7-9 and TRBJ2-5; 10 nucleotides agree with TRBD2. This CDR3 contains 15 residues. V was clipped by 1 base and J by 9 bases; unmatched bases: 8. CDR1 is SEHNR, CDR2 FQNEAQ, per germline (reference sequence). DNA for the CDR3: TGTGCCAGCAGCTTAGACTCCCAGCGGGGGGGGGCCCAGTACTTC. Protein product: CASSLDSQRGGAQYF.

The chain couples TRBV4-1 to TRBJ1-1; D possibly corresponds to TRBD1 (6 bases). Germline V lookup: CDR1 MGHRA, CDR2 YSYEKL. This CDR3 has 15 amino acids. V lost 0 bases and J 1 base, leaving 9 bases between the germline ends. CDR3 region: CASSQDRGGNTEAFF. Written as DNA, the CDR3 is TGCGCCAGCAGCCAAGATCGAGGGGGGAACACTGAAGCTTTCTTT.

V and J are TRBV28 and TRBJ1-1; 9 bases agree with TRBD1. The J segment lost 1 base and the V segment lost 3 bases, leaving 15 bases of the junction unmatched. Germline CDR1 MDHEN, CDR2 SYDVKM. The CDR3 extends over 19 amino acids. In DNA form, the CDR3 reads TGTGCCAGCAGTTTTGGCGCCTCGGGACAGGGCGGGAGGAACACTGAAGCTTTCTTT. This codes for CASSFGASGQGGRNTEAFF.

J is TRBJ2-7 and V is TRBV7-2; D may be TRBD2 (7 bases). Per germline, CDR1 SGHTA and CDR2 FQGNSA. The CDR3 totals 15 residues. With 1 base removed from V and 4 bases from J, the gap between germline ends came to 14 bases. The CDR3 here is CASSLDRGAGYEQYF. CDR3 bases: TGTGCCAGCAGCTTAGATCGGGGGGCCGGGTACGAGCAGTACTTC.

The rearrangement joins TRBV19 to TRBJ1-4, with a weak D call TRBD1 (5 bases). CDR3 length equals 15 residues. Germline V lookup: CDR1 LNHDA, CDR2 SQIVND (reference sequence). V lost 2 bases and J 5 bases, leaving 12 bases between the germline ends. CDR3 nucleotides: TGTGCCAGTAGTATATCAGGGCAGGAGAATGAAAAACTGTTTTTT. Encoded protein: CASSISGQENEKLFF.

The chain links TRBV4-2 to TRBJ2-3, with unresolved D. Germline V lookup: CDR1 LGHNA, CDR2 YNFKEQ. V lost 4 bases, J lost 1 base, and 18 bases lay in between. The CDR3 is made up of 17 amino acids. The CDR3 region has the DNA TGTGCCAGCAGCCCTACTCTGGGCCCCTCGGGCACAGATACGCAGTATTTT. Translated: CASSPTLGPSGTDTQYF.

The chain links TRBV15 to TRBJ2-7; D is possibly TRBD2 (7 bases). The CDR3 sequence is 16 residues long. Germline V gene data show CDR1 as LNHNV and CDR2 as YYDKDF (reference sequence). The V end was cut by 4 bases, the J end by 6 bases, with 22 bases between. The DNA for the CDR3 is TGTGCCACCAGCACCCCGTTGCGCGGGGGCGCATCCGAGCAGTACTTC. Translating it yields CATSTPLRGGASEQYF. Drawing the rest from reference TRBV15 and TRBJ2-7, the complete variable domain is DAMVIQNPRYQVTQFGKPVTLSCSQTLNHNVMYWYQQKSSQAPKLLFHYYDKDFNNEADTPDNFQSRRPNTSFCFLDIRSPGLGDTAMYLCATSTPLRGGASEQYFGPGTRLTVT.

The gene calls are TRBV29-1 and TRBJ2-1; TRBD2 agrees at 9 bases. The CDR3 sequence is 14 residues long. Germline values: CDR1 SQVTM, CDR2 ANQGSEA. The V gene end was trimmed by 6 bases and the J gene end by 6 bases; junction bases not matched to a gene: 9. The CDR3: CSVAGGPVINEQFF. The DNA for the CDR3 is TGCAGCGTCGCGGGGGGGCCGGTTATCAATGAGCAGTTCTTC.

This sequence joins TRBV2 and TRBJ1-1; no clear D. The CDR3 is 12 amino acids. The germline V and J ends were trimmed by 7 bases and 5 bases, with 11 bases remaining between them. Germline V CDR1 and CDR2: SNHLY, FYNNEI. This CDR3 is CASMMLRTEAFF. In nucleotides, the CDR3 is TGTGCCAGCATGATGTTGAGGACTGAAGCTTTCTTT.

The chain joins TRBV7-2 to TRBJ1-2; D is unresolved. The germline gives CDR1 SGHTA, CDR2 FQGNSA. The CDR3 contains 13 residues. V lost 5 bases to trimming and J lost 7 bases, with 14 bases between them. The CDR3 coding sequence is TGTGCCAGCAGCCTTCAGTCGGGAAGTGGCTACACCTTC. Amino acid sequence: CASSLQSGSGYTF.

The chain links TRBV28 to TRBJ1-4; maybe TRBD1 (6 bases). Per germline, CDR1 MDHEN and CDR2 SYDVKM. The CDR3 length is 14 residues. The germline V and J ends were trimmed by 6 bases and 7 bases, with 15 bases remaining between them. CDR3 DNA sequence: TGTGCCAGCAGCCCACAGGGCGGACGTGAAAAACTGTTTTTT. Its translation: CASSPQGGREKLFF.

The chain uses TRBV7-2 and TRBJ1-1; D might be TRBD1 (5 bases). CDR3 length equals 15 residues. CDR1 and CDR2 from the germline V gene are SGHTA and FQGNSA. Trimming took 3 bases from V and 6 from J, leaving 17 bases between them. The chain's CDR3 is CASSFLTGGRAEAFF. The CDR3 DNA sequence: TGTGCCAGCAGCTTTTTGACCGGGGGTAGGGCTGAAGCTTTCTTT. Looking up the rest from reference TRBV7-2 and TRBJ1-1 gives the full variable domain: GAGVSQSPSNKVTEKGKDVELRCDPISGHTALYWYRQSLGQGLEFLIYFQGNSAPDKSGLPSDRFSAERTGGSVSTLTIQRTQQEDSAVYLCASSFLTGGRAEAFFGQGTRLTVV.

CDR3 coding DNA: TGCGCCAGCAGCTTGGGACAGACGAAGGCTGAAGCTTTCTTT. This sequence encodes CASSLGQTKAEAFF. The chain recombines TRBV5-1 with TRBJ1-1; D may be TRBD1 (5 bases). The V gene's germline CDR1 is SGHRS and CDR2 YFSETQ. Trimming removed 0 bases at V and 6 bases at J, with 12 bases between. The CDR3 length is 14 residues.

The rearrangement links TRBV11-2 to TRBJ2-1; unclear D gene. The germline V gene encodes CDR1 SGHAT and CDR2 FQNNGV. The CDR3 is made up of 13 amino acids. The V end was cut by 5 bases, the J end by 6 bases, with 11 bases between. The CDR3 nucleotides read TGTGCCAGCAGCGTACTCCACAGCAATGAGCAGTTCTTC. Its protein product is CASSVLHSNEQFF.

As regards this clone: This sample also contains other DNA sequences that code for the same CDR3. The genes are TRBV12-5 and TRBJ1-1; D unclear. Trimming cost V 1 base and J 3 bases, with 6 bases left between them. The CDR3 has 13 residues. The V gene's germline CDR1 is LGHNT and CDR2 FRNRAP. The DNA for the CDR3 is TGTGCTAGTGGTTTGGAGGGAGACACTGAAGCTTTCTTT. It translates to CASGLEGDTEAFF.

V and J are TRBV28 and TRBJ1-4, with D possibly being TRBD1 (5 bases). The CDR3 runs to 15 residues. With 3 bases removed from V and 8 bases from J, the gap between germline ends came to 16 bases. In germline, CDR1 is MDHEN, CDR2 SYDVKM. The chain's CDR3 is CASSFWGGTGEKLFF. DNA of the CDR3: TGTGCCAGCAGTTTTTGGGGGGGGACTGGAGAAAAACTGTTTTTT.

A word on this clone: At one boundary the junction diverges from the germline segment, which might be a read error. The chain has TRBV6-5 and TRBJ1-3, with D maybe TRBD1 (5 bases). The CDR3 is 12 residues long. Germline CDR1 and CDR2: MNHEY and SVGAGI. This CDR3 is CAGRESGNTIYF. Here the CDR3 DNA reads TGTGCCGGCAGGGAGTCTGGAAACACCATATATTTT.

The chain recombines TRBV14 with TRBJ2-1, with D hard to call. The V end lost 6 bases, the J end lost 8 bases, and 11 bases lay between the germline ends. The CDR3 is 12 amino acids. Germline loops: CDR1 SGHDN, CDR2 FVKESK. CDR3 in amino acids: CASSQVGDEQFF. As DNA, the CDR3 is TGTGCCAGCAGTCAGGTGGGTGATGAGCAGTTCTTC.

The genes are TRBV7-9 and TRBJ2-7; the match to TRBD1 covers 8 bases. V lost 4 bases, J lost 2 bases, and 10 bases stayed unmatched. Germline CDR1 and CDR2: SEHNR and FQNEAQ (reference sequence). There are 16 residues in the CDR3. The CDR3 region is CASSSDRGPHPYEQYF. DNA for the CDR3: TGTGCCAGCAGCTCAGACAGGGGCCCCCATCCCTACGAGCAGTACTTC.

As for this clone: Other DNA sequences from this sample encode an identical CDR3 as well. This chain uses TRBV5-8 with TRBJ1-5; maybe TRBD1 (5 bases). CDR1 and CDR2 from the germline V gene are SGHTS and YDEGEE. V was cut by 4 bases and J by 1 base, with 9 bases left in between. The CDR3 spans 14 residues. In nucleotides, the CDR3 is TGTGCCAGCAGCCGGGGGGGAAGCAATCAGCCCCAGCATTTT. Translation: CASSRGGSNQPQHF.

The chain is built from TRBV4-2 and TRBJ1-5; no clear D. CDR1 is LGHNA and CDR2 is YNFKEQ in the germline V gene. V lost 0 bases to trimming and J lost 11 bases, with 11 bases between them. The CDR3 sequence is 13 residues long. CDR3 residues: CASSQERSSAQHF. The CDR3, as DNA: TGTGCCAGCAGCCAAGAGAGGTCCTCGGCCCAGCATTTT.

This clone was detected once. The rearrangement uses TRBV11-2 and TRBJ1-2, with D uncertain. Trimming took 2 bases from V and 11 from J, leaving 18 bases between them. Looked up from germline, CDR1 is SGHAT and CDR2 is FQNNGV. The CDR3 length is 14 residues. In nucleotides, the CDR3 is TGTGCCAGCAGCTTAAGCGCGGGCCTCAAAAAGTACACCTTC. Translated: CASSLSAGLKKYTF.

The V gene is TRBV28, the J gene TRBJ2-7, with TRBD2 matching over 10 bases. The CDR3 spans 14 residues. The ends lost 2 bases at V and 4 bases at J; junction bases unmatched: 2. Per germline, CDR1 MDHEN and CDR2 SYDVKM. CDR3 coding DNA: TGTGCCAGCAGTTTAACAGCGGGAGGGTACGAGCAGTACTTC. Translating it yields CASSLTAGGYEQYF.

The chain uses TRBV7-2 and TRBJ1-5; 8 nucleotides agree with TRBD1. V dropped 2 bases and J dropped 5; count of bases not matched to a gene: 5. The CDR3 covers 15 residues. In germline, CDR1 is SGHTA, CDR2 FQGNSA. Here the CDR3 reads CASSLLRTGHQPQHF. For the CDR3, the DNA is TGTGCCAGCAGCTTACTTAGGACAGGGCATCAGCCCCAGCATTTT.

The chain combines TRBV7-2 with TRBJ2-7; D is perhaps TRBD2 (5 bases). CDR3 length: 17 residues. The V gene's germline CDR1 is SGHTA and CDR2 FQGNSA. Trimming removed 0 bases from V and 4 bases from J, with 19 bases in between. The CDR3 protein is CASSLARPAGFRYEQYF. CDR3 bases: TGTGCCAGCAGCTTAGCTCGGCCGGCGGGCTTTCGGTACGAGCAGTACTTC. Full variable domain (rest looked up from reference TRBV7-2 and TRBJ2-7): GAGVSQSPSNKVTEKGKDVELRCDPISGHTALYWYRQSLGQGLEFLIYFQGNSAPDKSGLPSDRFSAERTGGSVSTLTIQRTQQEDSAVYLCASSLARPAGFRYEQYFGPGTRLTVT.

The chain recombines TRBV2 with TRBJ1-1, with 7 bases aligning to TRBD1. Germline V CDR1 and CDR2: SNHLY, FYNNEI. The CDR3 consists of 16 residues. V shed 4 bases and J 4 bases; nucleotides not matched to a gene: 12. CDR3 sequence (DNA): TGTGCCAGCAGTGTTGAGGGGGCCAGGGGTGGCACTGAAGCTTTCTTT. This encodes CASSVEGARGGTEAFF.

This chain links TRBV5-1 with TRBJ2-1; 9 bases map to TRBD2. Germline CDR1 reads SGHRS; CDR2 reads YFSETQ. The trim removed 1 base at V and 5 bases at J, leaving 4 bases unmatched. The CDR3 sequence is 15 residues long. The CDR3 bases are TGCGCCAGCAGCTTGCAGCGGGGGGCCAACAATGAGCAGTTCTTC. It specifies CASSLQRGANNEQFF.

With respect to this clone: Relative to the germline gene, one junction end is altered; a read error may explain this. This sequence joins TRBV7-9 and TRBJ2-1, with a weak D call TRBD1 (6 bases). The CDR3 sequence is 12 residues long. CDR1 and CDR2 from the germline V gene are SEHNR and FQNEAQ (reference sequence). The CDR3 is CSSSLDSNEQFF. DNA for the CDR3: TGTTCCAGCAGCCTGGACAGCAATGAGCAGTTCTTC.

The chain joins TRBV19 to TRBJ1-4, with TRBD1 as a possible D gene (5 bases). The CDR3 covers 13 residues. Deletions cut 8 bases from V and 4 bases from J, with 11 bases between. The germline V gene has CDR1 LNHDA and CDR2 SQIVND (reference sequence). CDR3 DNA sequence: TGTGCCAGTTCGACAGTCGATAATGAAAAACTGTTTTTT. It is translated as CASSTVDNEKLFF.